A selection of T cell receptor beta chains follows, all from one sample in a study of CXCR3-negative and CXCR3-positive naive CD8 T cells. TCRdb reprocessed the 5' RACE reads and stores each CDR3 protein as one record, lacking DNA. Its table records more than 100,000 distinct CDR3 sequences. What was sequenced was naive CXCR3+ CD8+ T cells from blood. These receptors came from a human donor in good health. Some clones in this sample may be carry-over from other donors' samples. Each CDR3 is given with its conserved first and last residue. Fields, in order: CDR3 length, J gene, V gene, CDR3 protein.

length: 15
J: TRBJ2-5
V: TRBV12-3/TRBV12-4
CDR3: CASSLFLAGRETQYF

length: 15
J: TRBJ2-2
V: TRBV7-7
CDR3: CASSLAQGNTGELFF

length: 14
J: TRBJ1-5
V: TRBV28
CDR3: CASSRGQGYQPQHF

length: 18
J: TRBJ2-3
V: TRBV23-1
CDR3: CASSQGVPGTASTDTQYF

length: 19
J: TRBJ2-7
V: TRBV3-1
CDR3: CASSQDFRLAGAFSYEQYF

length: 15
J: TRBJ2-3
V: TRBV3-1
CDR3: CASSQDGAFTDTQYF

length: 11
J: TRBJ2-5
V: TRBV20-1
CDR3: CSARDGETQYF

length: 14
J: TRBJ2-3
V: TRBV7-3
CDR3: CASSLTGSTDTQYF

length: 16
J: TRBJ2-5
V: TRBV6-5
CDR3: CASSSPGQGSRETQYF

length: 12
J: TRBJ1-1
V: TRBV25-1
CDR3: CASSEANTEAFF

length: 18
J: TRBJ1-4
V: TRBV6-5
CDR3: CASRTGRGQGLTNEKLFF

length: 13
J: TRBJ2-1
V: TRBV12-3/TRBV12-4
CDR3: CASSPRTSDEQFF

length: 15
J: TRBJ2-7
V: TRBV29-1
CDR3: CSVVLPGTVSYEQYF

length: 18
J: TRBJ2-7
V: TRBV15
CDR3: CATSRDSNTGTGVLEQYF

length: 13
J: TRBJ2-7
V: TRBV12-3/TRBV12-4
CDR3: CASQIGLAYEQYF

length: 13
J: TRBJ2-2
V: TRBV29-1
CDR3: CSVEVLLTGELFF

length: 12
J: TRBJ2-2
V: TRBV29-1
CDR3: CSVQGITGELFF

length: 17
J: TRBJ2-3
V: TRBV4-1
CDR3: CASSPEISGSRTDTQYF

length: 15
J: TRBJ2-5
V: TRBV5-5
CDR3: CASSPRQGFGETQYF

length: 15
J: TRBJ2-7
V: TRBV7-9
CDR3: CASSPRFGGFNEQYF

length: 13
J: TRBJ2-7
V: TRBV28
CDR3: CASSRPTLYEQYF

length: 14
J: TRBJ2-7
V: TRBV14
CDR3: CASSPGTGSWEQYF

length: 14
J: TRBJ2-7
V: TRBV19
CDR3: CASSPGTSFYEQYF

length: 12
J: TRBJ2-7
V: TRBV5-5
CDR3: CASSRGPWEQYF

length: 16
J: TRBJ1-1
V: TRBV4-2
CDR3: CASSRTPGGLNTEAFF

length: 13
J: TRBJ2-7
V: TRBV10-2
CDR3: CASSVGSGYERYF

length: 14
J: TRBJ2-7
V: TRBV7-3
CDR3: CASSSGGASYEQYF

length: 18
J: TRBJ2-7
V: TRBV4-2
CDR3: CASSQDSPGLAGDYEQYF

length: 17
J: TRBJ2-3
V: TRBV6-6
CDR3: CASSPGSRSISTDTQYF

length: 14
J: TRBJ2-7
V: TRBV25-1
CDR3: CASSVLTGGYEQYF

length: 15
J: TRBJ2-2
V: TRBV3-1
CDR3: CASSQTDRYTGELFF

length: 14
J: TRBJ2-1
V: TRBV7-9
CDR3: CASSSGQALYEQFF

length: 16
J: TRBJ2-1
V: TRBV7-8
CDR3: CASSSPAESSYNEQFF

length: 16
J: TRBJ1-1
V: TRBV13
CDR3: CASSSQGALLNTEAFF

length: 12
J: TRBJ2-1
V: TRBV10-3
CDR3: CAISASPGEQFF

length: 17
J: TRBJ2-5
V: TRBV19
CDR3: CASSHDRDRGLRETQYF

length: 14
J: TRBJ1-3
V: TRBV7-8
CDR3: CASLATNSGNTIYF

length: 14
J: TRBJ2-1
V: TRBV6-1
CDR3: CASQQGPDYNEQFF

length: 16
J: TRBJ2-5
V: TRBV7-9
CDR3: CASSVGLAGMGETQYF

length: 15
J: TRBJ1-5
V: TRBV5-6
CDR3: CASSFQGVGNQPQHF

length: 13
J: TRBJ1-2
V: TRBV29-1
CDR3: CSVLIWADYGYTF

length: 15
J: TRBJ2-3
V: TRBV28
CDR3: CASSPNSMMTDTQYF

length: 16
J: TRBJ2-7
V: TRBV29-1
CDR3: CSVEGRSGPSSYEQYF

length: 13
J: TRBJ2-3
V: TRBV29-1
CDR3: CSALSGYTDTQYF

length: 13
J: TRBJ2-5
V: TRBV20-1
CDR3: CSARGRLSETQYF

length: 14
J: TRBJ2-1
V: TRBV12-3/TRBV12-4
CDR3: CASSLMREWNEQFF

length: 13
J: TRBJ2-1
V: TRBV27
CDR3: CASSLSLATEQFF

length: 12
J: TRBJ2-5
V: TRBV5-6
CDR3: CASSLGWETQYF

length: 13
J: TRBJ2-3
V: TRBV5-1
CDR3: CASSGWKEDTQYF

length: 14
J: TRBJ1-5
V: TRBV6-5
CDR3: CASSQGVSNQPQHF

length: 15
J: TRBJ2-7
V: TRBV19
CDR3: CASSMGGVGSYEKYF

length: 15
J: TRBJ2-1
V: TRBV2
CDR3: CASFSGLWGYNEQFF

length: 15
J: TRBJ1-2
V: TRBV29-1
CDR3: CSVPLPGHSNYGYTF